This TCR beta chain originates from a study of CD8 T cells in ankylosing spondylitis (dated by TCRdb to 2016 to 2017). In the study overall: The study set out to find disease-linked TCR variants by profiling T cell receptor beta repertoires in ankylosing spondylitis patients and healthy donors. The full study cohort comprised some 27 ankylosing spondylitis patients and around 100 healthy donors. Peripheral blood samples were taken, and synovial fluid was additionally collected from ankylosing spondylitis patients.

This clonotype was found a few times. The clone's antigen remains unknown. It has no much larger one-base neighbor in the sample; base qualities were not kept. Here is what the overall study found, with its caveats: A TCR beta motif made up of 7 to 9 highly homologous amino acid variants appeared to be characteristic of blood from ankylosing spondylitis patients. In peripheral blood, the disease-linked clones were found at relatively low frequencies and had a CD8+ phenotype. Some of the motif variants had been reported before in the synovial fluid and blood of reactive arthritis patients, a finding that suggests common disease-initiation mechanisms. According to the report, matched synovial fluid samples from ankylosing spondylitis patients were significantly enriched for the disease-linked clones.

Including the terminal cysteine and phenylalanine, the CDR3 comprises 15 residues. The entry retains the CDR3 DNA only, 45 bases that are in frame from base 1. Sequencing was carried out with an Illumina HiSeq 2500. Quantitative 5'-RACE with molecular barcodes was used to prepare TCR beta libraries. Regarding the original processing steps: A new computational method, built on a probabilistic model of VDJ rearrangement, was used to identify disease-linked TCR variants. The raw public reads went through TCRdb reprocessing: fastp at Q25, MiXCR clone calling, in-frame beta chains kept. Here each entry gathers all rows of one CDR3 protein and keeps the most common genes and DNA. TCRdb's processing, not the study's, gives the V and J calls here. In all, the sample holds some 800,000 distinct CDR3 sequences, and about an eighth of those were seen once. The ten largest clones add up to 0.51% of the sample.

The sequence links TRBV21-1 to TRBJ2-7; the table's TRBD1 call for D was not verified on the DNA. TRBV21-1 is a known pseudogene. The clonotype originates from a male donor with ankylosing spondylitis. Sequenced: blood, either unsorted or a sorted T cell fraction (not recorded which). CDR3 protein: CASSVQGAISYEQYF. The nucleotides read TGTGCCAGCAGCGTACAGGGGGCGATCTCCTACGAGCAGTACTTC.